These 21 T cell receptor beta chains were sequenced from one sample in a study of Ad26.COV2.S vaccination and SARS-CoV-2 variants. The method was immunoSEQ multiplex PCR; TCRdb's version includes in-frame clones alone and lacks a portion of them. The table lists about 87,000 clones, more than 65% of them singletons. The source was peripheral blood, collected after recovery from COVID-19. Receptors originate from a human donor who had recovered from COVID-19.

This sequence joins TRBV29-1 and TRBJ2-7, with 12 bases identical to TRBD1. The CDR3 contains 13 residues. Germline assignment: CDR1 SQVTM and CDR2 ANQGSEA. Unmatched junction bases numbered 4, after V lost 7 bases and J lost 3 bases. The CDR3 protein is CSAGQGAFYEQYF. CDR3 DNA: TGCAGCGCGGGACAGGGGGCGTTCTACGAGCAGTACTTC.

This chain uses TRBV24-1 with TRBJ2-1; D is undetermined. V dropped 3 bases and J dropped 8 bases, with 13 bases sitting between them. The CDR3 has 14 amino acids. The germline gives CDR1 KGHDR, CDR2 SFDVKD. The CDR3 DNA follows: TGTGCCACCAGTGATCCCCGGCCTTCGCATGAGCAGTTCTTC. Protein product: CATSDPRPSHEQFF.

This chain joins TRBV9 and TRBJ2-3; TRBD2 agrees at 9 bases. The CDR3 runs to 15 residues. The germline gives CDR1 SGDLS, CDR2 YYNGEE. The J segment lost 1 base and the V segment lost 4 bases, leaving 4 bases of the junction unmatched. This CDR3 reads CASSRTSAGTDTQYF. The CDR3 bases are TGTGCCAGCAGCAGGACTAGCGCGGGCACAGATACGCAGTATTTT.

This clone was counted a single time. The chain combines TRBV5-6 with TRBJ2-7, with 15 bases aligning to TRBD2. V lost 2 bases and J lost 6; bases outside the gene matches: 9. This CDR3 has 17 amino acids. Per germline, CDR1 SGHDT and CDR2 YYEEEE. The CDR3 reads CASSFGLAGGPGFEQYF. DNA of the CDR3: TGTGCCAGCAGCTTCGGACTAGCGGGAGGGCCCGGCTTCGAGCAGTACTTC.

V gene TRBV3-1 (or the pseudogene TRBV3-2) combines with J gene TRBJ1-5; 9 bases align to TRBD1. The V segment lost 5 bases and the J segment 2 bases; nucleotides outside the gene matches: 10. Germline V gene data show CDR1 as LGHDT and CDR2 as YNNKEL (reference sequence). The CDR3 runs 17 residues. The CDR3, as DNA: TGTGCCAGCAGCTCAAGGGGGAGGACAGGGGGCAATCAGCCCCAGCATTTT. It specifies CASSSRGRTGGNQPQHF.

This clone showed up just a few times. This chain connects TRBV27 to TRBJ2-3, with D maybe TRBD1 (5 bases). Germline values: CDR1 MNHEY, CDR2 SMNVEV (reference sequence). The CDR3 has 14 residues. V was clipped by 7 bases and J by 4 bases, with 15 bases between them. The CDR3 loop is CASNSGLLPDTQYF. The CDR3 region has the DNA TGTGCCAGCAACTCAGGGCTCCTACCAGATACGCAGTATTTT.

The chain carries TRBV6-2 or TRBV6-3 and TRBJ2-6, with D unclear. Germline-derived CDR1 and CDR2 are MNHEY and SVGEGT. With 5 bases removed from V and 4 bases from J, the gap between germline ends came to 3 bases. The CDR3 is 12 amino acids. The CDR3 reads CASSRGANVLTF. CDR3 sequence (DNA): TGTGCCAGCAGTCGCGGGGCCAACGTCCTGACTTTC.

This clone came up a few times. The chain has TRBV11-3 and TRBJ1-2; a possible D gene is TRBD1 (6 bases). V shed 0 bases and J shed 4 bases, with 12 bases lying between them. CDR1 SGHNT and CDR2 YENEEA come from the germline V gene. The CDR3 runs to 15 residues. CDR3 sequence reads: CASSLDIGGTYGYTF. Written as DNA, the CDR3 is TGTGCCAGCAGCTTAGATATCGGGGGCACCTATGGCTACACCTTC.

V is TRBV7-6 and J is TRBJ2-3, with 9 bases identical to TRBD2. CDR3 length equals 16 residues. Germline CDR1 reads SGHVS; CDR2 reads FNYEAQ. Trimming took 1 base from V and 0 from J; bases not matched to a gene: 2. CDR3 bases: TGTGCCAGCAGCTTAGGTAGCGGGAGTAGCACAGATACGCAGTATTTT. Translating gives CASSLGSGSSTDTQYF.

The chain combines TRBV9 with TRBJ1-3; D might be TRBD1 (5 bases). Germline V CDR1 and CDR2: SGDLS, YYNGEE. V was pared by 0 bases and J by 4 bases, with 8 bases between. The CDR3 covers 14 residues. The CDR3, as DNA: TGTGCCAGCAGCGTAGCCGGGGGGGGAAACACCATATATTTT. Translated: CASSVAGGGNTIYF.

V and J are TRBV12-3 or TRBV12-4 and TRBJ2-3, with a possible D match to TRBD2 (5 bases). V was clipped by 4 bases and J by 8 bases, with 7 bases between them. This CDR3 has 11 amino acids. The CDR3 DNA reads TGTGCCAGCAGTTCTAGCATTACGCAGTATTTT. This sequence encodes CASSSSITQYF.

This clone is medium-sized by share. J is TRBJ1-2 and V is TRBV6-5; D gene unclear. The CDR3 sequence is 15 residues long. Germline lookup yields CDR1 MNHEY and CDR2 SVGAGI. Trimming took 0 bases from V and 2 from J, leaving 10 bases between them. The CDR3 DNA reads as TGTGCCAGCAGTTACTCGGCAGGTATCAACTATGGCTACACCTTC. This gives the protein CASSYSAGINYGYTF.

The V call is TRBV19, the J call TRBJ2-4, with 10 bases matching TRBD2. CDR3 length equals 15 residues. Looked up from germline, CDR1 is LNHDA and CDR2 is SQIVND (reference sequence). V gave up 8 bases and J gave up 0 bases; unmatched junction bases: 4. The CDR3 region has the DNA TGTGCCAGTGCCGGGACTAGCGCAGCCAAAAACATTCAGTACTTC. It encodes CASAGTSAAKNIQYF. The full variable domain, its missing parts supplied by reference TRBV19 and TRBJ2-4, is DGGITQSPKYLFRKEGQNVTLSCEQNLNHDAMYWYRQDPGQGLRLIYYSQIVNDFQKGDIAEGYSVSREKKESFPLTVTSAQKNPTAFYLCASAGTSAAKNIQYFGAGTRLSVL.

The chain carries TRBV3-1 (or the pseudogene TRBV3-2) and TRBJ2-1; 11 bases align to TRBD2. V shed 4 bases and J 3 bases; nucleotides not matched to a gene: 2. The CDR3 covers 15 residues. Germline V CDR1 and CDR2: LGHDT, YNNKEL (reference sequence). The CDR3 nucleotides are TGTGCCAGCAGCCCCGGGACTAGCGGCTACAATGAGCAGTTCTTC. Translation: CASSPGTSGYNEQFF.

This chain's CDR3 is CASSPTSGYTDTQYF. CDR3 sequence (DNA): TGTGCCAGCAGTCCGACTAGCGGATACACAGATACGCAGTATTTT. The V call is TRBV28, the J call TRBJ2-3, with TRBD2 identical over 9 bases. The J segment lost 2 bases and the V segment lost 5 bases, leaving 5 bases of the junction unmatched. CDR3 length: 15 amino acids. CDR1 is MDHEN and CDR2 is SYDVKM in the germline V gene. Combining the CDR3 with reference TRBV28 and TRBJ2-3 gives the whole variable domain DVKVTQSSRYLVKRTGEKVFLECVQDMDHENMFWYRQDPGLGLRLIYFSYDVKMKEKGDIPEGYSVSREKKERFSLILESASTNQTSMYLCASSPTSGYTDTQYFGPGTRLTVL.

V and J are TRBV6-5 and TRBJ1-1; possibly TRBD1 for D (5 bases). From germline, CDR1 is MNHEY and CDR2 SVGAGI. The V and J ends lost 0 bases and 2 bases respectively, with 10 bases between them. CDR3 length equals 15 residues. The CDR3 protein is CASSYSYRLNTEAFF. In DNA form, the CDR3 reads TGTGCCAGCAGTTACTCTTACAGGCTCAACACTGAAGCTTTCTTT.

The gene calls are TRBV28 and TRBJ2-2, with a weak D call TRBD1 (6 bases). Germline V CDR1 and CDR2: MDHEN, SYDVKM. V shed 6 bases and J shed 3 bases, with 14 bases lying between them. This CDR3 is built from 15 residues. CDR3 amino acids: CASSLGQTHTGELFF. In nucleotides, the CDR3 is TGTGCCAGCAGCCTCGGACAGACTCACACCGGGGAGCTGTTTTTT.

The V gene is TRBV11-3, the J gene TRBJ2-7, with TRBD1 matching over 10 bases. The length of the CDR3 is 18 residues. The germline CDR1 and CDR2 sequences are SGHNT and YENEEA. Trimming at V came to 5 bases and at J to 5 bases, leaving 18 bases not matched to a gene. In DNA form, the CDR3 reads TGTGCCAGCAGCCCTCGGGACAGGGGAGGGTTCAGTCCCAACGAGCAGTACTTC. As protein: CASSPRDRGGFSPNEQYF.

This chain joins TRBV24-1 and TRBJ2-7, with 8 bases matching TRBD2. Germline V CDR1 and CDR2: KGHDR, SFDVKD. The trim removed 8 bases at V and 3 bases at J, leaving 5 bases unmatched. The CDR3 is 13 residues long. The CDR3 here is CATTGGTVYEQYF. The DNA of the CDR3 is TGTGCCACCACGGGGGGGACCGTCTACGAGCAGTACTTC.

The chain combines TRBV11-2 with TRBJ2-7, with unresolved D. CDR1 and CDR2 from the germline V gene are SGHAT and FQNNGV. The CDR3 length is 14 residues. Deletions cut 4 bases from V and 4 bases from J, with 14 bases between. The CDR3 here is CASSSLKVAYEQYF. CDR3 DNA: TGTGCCAGCAGCTCTCTCAAAGTCGCGTACGAGCAGTACTTC.

This clone was found once. The chain recombines TRBV18 with TRBJ2-1, with a possible D match to TRBD2 (5 bases). This CDR3 comprises 13 residues. V dropped 4 bases and J dropped 9 bases, with 13 bases sitting between them. Germline V gene data show CDR1 as KGHSH and CDR2 as LQKENI. The CDR3 DNA reads TGTGCCAGCTCACGGCGGATAGAGGGTGAGCAGTTCTTC. As protein: CASSRRIEGEQFF.